This T cell receptor beta chain was recovered during a study of blood T cell repertoires in COVID-19. As processed by the authors: Amplified reference gene primers provided the basis for estimating nucleated cell counts. Some clones are missing from TCRdb's copy, which holds only in-frame ones; the method was immunoSEQ multiplex PCR. V, J and clone size were drawn from that table, and D and trimming were deduced from the DNA. The data show around 25,000 clones, with about four fifths seen just once and more than 6.5% held by the top ten. This clone was seen once. The CDR3 contains 15 residues. The germline V and J ends were trimmed by 5 bases and 0 bases, with 10 bases remaining between them. CDR1 MGHDK and CDR2 SYGVNS come from the germline V gene.

This receptor was identified in a man between 65 and 85 years old with acute or convalescent COVID-19. Sequenced: peripheral blood. The rearrangement joins TRBV25-1 to TRBJ1-4; a weak D match, TRBD1 (5 bases). CDR3 loop: CASSPDRATNEKLFF. CDR3 bases: TGTGCCAGCAGTCCCGACAGAGCAACTAATGAAAAACTGTTTTTT.